Listed below are T cell receptor beta chains from one sample, sequenced in a study of blood T cell repertoires in COVID-19. Measured with immunoSEQ multiplex PCR; TCRdb has only the in-frame clones, and not every one. The data hold roughly 100,000 clones, with around 83% observed a single time. The sequencing sample was made of peripheral blood. The receptors originated from a woman aged 80 or over with active or convalescent COVID-19. Both conserved end residues are part of each CDR3. Each record gives: clone size, V gene, J gene, CDR3 length, D gene, CDR3 DNA, CDR3 protein. D genes are given only for firm matches. The size entry is marked missing in some rows and otherwise reads once, few, many or a size class.

clone size: .
V gene: TRBV20-1
J gene: TRBJ2-1
CDR3 length: 11
D gene: .
CDR3 DNA: TGCAGTGCTAGACAGGGTAGTGAGCAGTTCTTC
CDR3 protein: CSARQGSEQFF

clone size: .
V gene: TRBV5-1
J gene: TRBJ1-2
CDR3 length: 13
D gene: .
CDR3 DNA: TGCGCCAGCAGCTCAACAGGGAACAATGGCTACACCTTC
CDR3 protein: CASSSTGNNGYTF

clone size: .
V gene: TRBV2
J gene: TRBJ2-1
CDR3 length: 16
D gene: TRBD2
CDR3 DNA: TGTGCCAGCAGTGATGGGGGCTTACTAGCGGACAATGAGCAGTTCTTC
CDR3 protein: CASSDGGLLADNEQFF

clone size: .
V gene: TRBV7-3
J gene: TRBJ1-1
CDR3 length: 15
D gene: TRBD1
CDR3 DNA: TGTGCCAGCAGCTTAACAGGGGGCGCGAACACTGAAGCTTTCTTT
CDR3 protein: CASSLTGGANTEAFF

clone size: .
V gene: TRBV28
J gene: TRBJ1-5
CDR3 length: 15
D gene: .
CDR3 DNA: TGTGCCAGCAGCCCGGTATTAGGGGAAGGTCAGCCCCAGCATTTT
CDR3 protein: CASSPVLGEGQPQHF

clone size: .
V gene: TRBV14
J gene: TRBJ2-1
CDR3 length: 16
D gene: TRBD2
CDR3 DNA: TGTGCCAGCAGCCACGAAAGCGGGAGTTCCTACAATGAGCAGTTCTTC
CDR3 protein: CASSHESGSSYNEQFF

clone size: .
V gene: TRBV14
J gene: TRBJ2-5
CDR3 length: 16
D gene: TRBD2
CDR3 DNA: TGTGCCAGCAGCCTTTTTAGCGGGAGGATCGGAGAGACCCAGTACTTC
CDR3 protein: CASSLFSGRIGETQYF

clone size: .
V gene: TRBV7-3
J gene: TRBJ2-1
CDR3 length: 15
D gene: TRBD2
CDR3 DNA: TGTGCCAGCAGCTTAAAGCGGGACGAAGGGAATGAGCAGTTCTTC
CDR3 protein: CASSLKRDEGNEQFF

clone size: .
V gene: TRBV2
J gene: TRBJ1-3
CDR3 length: 14
D gene: TRBD1
CDR3 DNA: TGTGCCAGCAGGGACAGGGGGCCTCTCAACACCATATATTTT
CDR3 protein: CASRDRGPLNTIYF

clone size: .
V gene: TRBV28
J gene: TRBJ1-3
CDR3 length: 14
D gene: TRBD1
CDR3 DNA: TGTGCCAGCAGACCTGGGACAGGGGGAAACACCATATATTTT
CDR3 protein: CASRPGTGGNTIYF

clone size: few
V gene: TRBV2
J gene: TRBJ1-6
CDR3 length: 14
D gene: TRBD1
CDR3 DNA: TGTGCCAGCAAGGGACAGGGCCAAGTATCTCCCCTCCACTTT
CDR3 protein: CASKGQGQVSPLHF

clone size: .
V gene: TRBV9
J gene: TRBJ2-3
CDR3 length: 16
D gene: TRBD2
CDR3 DNA: TGTGCCAGCAGCATTCAAGCGGGAGGGGGGACAGATACGCAGTATTTT
CDR3 protein: CASSIQAGGGTDTQYF

clone size: .
V gene: TRBV24-1
J gene: TRBJ2-5
CDR3 length: 15
D gene: .
CDR3 DNA: TGTGCCACCAGTGATTTTGGGGCAGGACAAGAGACCCAGTACTTC
CDR3 protein: CATSDFGAGQETQYF

clone size: .
V gene: TRBV7-6
J gene: TRBJ1-3
CDR3 length: 18
D gene: .
CDR3 DNA: TGTGCCAGCAGCTTAGAGCCCGTTGGGAGGGCGGCTGGAAACACCATATATTTT
CDR3 protein: CASSLEPVGRAAGNTIYF

clone size: .
V gene: TRBV11-1
J gene: TRBJ2-1
CDR3 length: 15
D gene: TRBD2
CDR3 DNA: TGTGCCAGCAGCTCCAGGACTAGCGGGAAGGATGAGCAGTTCTTC
CDR3 protein: CASSSRTSGKDEQFF

clone size: .
V gene: TRBV24-1
J gene: TRBJ2-3
CDR3 length: 15
D gene: TRBD1
CDR3 DNA: TGTGCCACCAGTGATTTCGGACAGGGCCAGGATACGCAGTATTTT
CDR3 protein: CATSDFGQGQDTQYF

clone size: .
V gene: TRBV6-6
J gene: TRBJ1-4
CDR3 length: 16
D gene: TRBD1
CDR3 DNA: TGTGCCAGCAGTTACGAGGGACAGGGGTACAATGAAAAACTGTTTTTT
CDR3 protein: CASSYEGQGYNEKLFF

clone size: few
V gene: TRBV2
J gene: TRBJ2-3
CDR3 length: 15
D gene: .
CDR3 DNA: TGTGCCAGCAGTGGTATACAACTAGGGGGAGATACGCAGTATTTT
CDR3 protein: CASSGIQLGGDTQYF

clone size: .
V gene: TRBV5-1
J gene: TRBJ2-7
CDR3 length: 14
D gene: TRBD1
CDR3 DNA: TGCGCCAGCAGTTCCGGGACAGGCTATAACGAGCAGTACTTC
CDR3 protein: CASSSGTGYNEQYF

clone size: few
V gene: TRBV19
J gene: TRBJ1-1
CDR3 length: 17
D gene: TRBD1
CDR3 DNA: TGTGCCAGCAAAACCAGGGACAGGGGGAAGCCATACACTGAAGCTTTCTTT
CDR3 protein: CASKTRDRGKPYTEAFF

clone size: .
V gene: TRBV14
J gene: TRBJ2-1
CDR3 length: 16
D gene: .
CDR3 DNA: TGTGCCAGCAGCCAAGATTCAGGTTTACCCTACAATGAGCAGTTCTTC
CDR3 protein: CASSQDSGLPYNEQFF

clone size: .
V gene: TRBV3-1/TRBV3-2
J gene: TRBJ2-2
CDR3 length: 13
D gene: .
CDR3 DNA: TGTGCCAGCAGCCTCCGAGGCACCGGGGAGCTGTTTTTT
CDR3 protein: CASSLRGTGELFF

clone size: .
V gene: TRBV15
J gene: TRBJ1-2
CDR3 length: 14
D gene: .
CDR3 DNA: TGTGCCACCAGCAGAGAACGACAAAACTATGGCTACACCTTC
CDR3 protein: CATSRERQNYGYTF

clone size: .
V gene: TRBV6-2/TRBV6-3
J gene: TRBJ1-2
CDR3 length: 14
D gene: .
CDR3 DNA: TGTGCCAGCAGTTACCCGGGAGGGGGCTATGGCTACACCTTC
CDR3 protein: CASSYPGGGYGYTF

clone size: .
V gene: TRBV11-3
J gene: TRBJ2-2
CDR3 length: 15
D gene: TRBD1
CDR3 DNA: TGTGCCAGCAGCTCAACCGGGACAGGGCCCGGGGAGCTGTTTTTT
CDR3 protein: CASSSTGTGPGELFF

clone size: .
V gene: TRBV5-4
J gene: TRBJ2-7
CDR3 length: 13
D gene: .
CDR3 DNA: TGTGCCAGCAGCTCCCGGGACAACTACGAGCAGTACTTC
CDR3 protein: CASSSRDNYEQYF

clone size: many
V gene: TRBV28
J gene: TRBJ2-7
CDR3 length: 15
D gene: TRBD1
CDR3 DNA: TGTGCCAGCAGTGGGGCGGACAGGGGGCACTACGAGCAGTACTTC
CDR3 protein: CASSGADRGHYEQYF

clone size: .
V gene: TRBV5-3
J gene: TRBJ2-1
CDR3 length: 16
D gene: .
CDR3 DNA: TGTGCCAGAAGCCGCAAGCTATCACGTAACTACAATGAGCAGTTCTTC
CDR3 protein: CARSRKLSRNYNEQFF

clone size: .
V gene: TRBV28
J gene: TRBJ1-2
CDR3 length: 12
D gene: .
CDR3 DNA: TGTGGGAGTACCCGAGCTAACTATGGCTACACCTTC
CDR3 protein: CGSTRANYGYTF

clone size: .
V gene: TRBV9
J gene: TRBJ1-3
CDR3 length: 15
D gene: .
CDR3 DNA: TGTGCCAGCAGCGTAATTCCCAGCTCTGGAAACACCATATATTTT
CDR3 protein: CASSVIPSSGNTIYF

clone size: .
V gene: TRBV27
J gene: TRBJ1-1
CDR3 length: 17
D gene: TRBD1
CDR3 DNA: TGTGCCAGCAGGATATCCGGGACAGGGGGTATGAACACTGAAGCTTTCTTT
CDR3 protein: CASRISGTGGMNTEAFF

clone size: .
V gene: TRBV4-3
J gene: TRBJ1-1
CDR3 length: 16
D gene: .
CDR3 DNA: TGCGCCAGCAGCCAAGCATCGACAGGTTGGAGCACTGAAGCTTTCTTT
CDR3 protein: CASSQASTGWSTEAFF

clone size: .
V gene: TRBV27
J gene: TRBJ1-5
CDR3 length: 13
D gene: TRBD1
CDR3 DNA: TGTGCCAGCAGTTTAGACGACAGGGGGTCTCGCCATTTT
CDR3 protein: CASSLDDRGSRHF

clone size: .
V gene: TRBV28
J gene: TRBJ1-1
CDR3 length: 16
D gene: TRBD1
CDR3 DNA: TGTGCCAGCAGCATGGACAGGGGAGTTTTTGGCACTGAAGCTTTCTTT
CDR3 protein: CASSMDRGVFGTEAFF

clone size: .
V gene: TRBV2
J gene: TRBJ1-1
CDR3 length: 14
D gene: .
CDR3 DNA: TGTGCCAGCGTCGAACTTGGAGGGAACACTGAAGCTTTCTTT
CDR3 protein: CASVELGGNTEAFF

clone size: .
V gene: TRBV7-2
J gene: TRBJ2-1
CDR3 length: 16
D gene: .
CDR3 DNA: TGTGCCAGCAGCCCCCTGGGCTCTCTATTTAACAATGAGCAGTTCTTC
CDR3 protein: CASSPLGSLFNNEQFF

clone size: .
V gene: TRBV7-2
J gene: TRBJ2-3
CDR3 length: 14
D gene: .
CDR3 DNA: TGTGCCAGCAGCCGCATGGGGGGGCTGGATACGCAGTATTTT
CDR3 protein: CASSRMGGLDTQYF

clone size: once
V gene: TRBV6-6
J gene: TRBJ1-1
CDR3 length: 11
D gene: .
CDR3 DNA: TGTGCCAGCAGTTACGTAGCTGAAGCTTTCTTT
CDR3 protein: CASSYVAEAFF

clone size: .
V gene: TRBV7-2
J gene: TRBJ1-1
CDR3 length: 13
D gene: .
CDR3 DNA: TGTGCCAGCAGCTTGGGGACATCTGCTGAAGCTTTCTTT
CDR3 protein: CASSLGTSAEAFF

clone size: .
V gene: TRBV28
J gene: TRBJ1-5
CDR3 length: 18
D gene: .
CDR3 DNA: TGTGCCAGCAGTCCCCCGGGGGGGGCCACCTATAGCAATCAGCCCCAGCATTTT
CDR3 protein: CASSPPGGATYSNQPQHF

clone size: .
V gene: TRBV15
J gene: TRBJ2-3
CDR3 length: 16
D gene: TRBD2
CDR3 DNA: TGTGCCACCAGCAGAGACCCCCCTAGCGGGAGCATCACGCAGTATTTT
CDR3 protein: CATSRDPPSGSITQYF

clone size: .
V gene: TRBV19
J gene: TRBJ1-5
CDR3 length: 16
D gene: .
CDR3 DNA: TGTGCCAGTAGTCCCCTTGGGAAGGGGGGCAATCAGCCCCAGCATTTT
CDR3 protein: CASSPLGKGGNQPQHF

clone size: .
V gene: TRBV5-6
J gene: TRBJ1-1
CDR3 length: 14
D gene: .
CDR3 DNA: TGTGCCAGCACCACTGCGGGGGGAAGGGTACAAGCTTTCTTT
CDR3 protein: CASTTAGGRVQAFF

clone size: .
V gene: TRBV4-1
J gene: TRBJ1-2
CDR3 length: 14
D gene: .
CDR3 DNA: TGCGCCAGCAGCCAAGATCGTGGGAGGCATGGCTACACCTTC
CDR3 protein: CASSQDRGRHGYTF

clone size: .
V gene: TRBV4-1
J gene: TRBJ2-7
CDR3 length: 13
D gene: .
CDR3 DNA: TGCGCCAGCAGCCCGACAGCAACCTACGAGCAGTACTTC
CDR3 protein: CASSPTATYEQYF

clone size: few
V gene: TRBV19
J gene: TRBJ1-4
CDR3 length: 20
D gene: TRBD1
CDR3 DNA: TGTGCCAGTACTACTAAACGGCCGGGACAGCTACTTACAACTAATGAAAAACTGTTTTTT
CDR3 protein: CASTTKRPGQLLTTNEKLFF

clone size: .
V gene: TRBV29-1
J gene: TRBJ1-4
CDR3 length: 15
D gene: .
CDR3 DNA: TGCAGCGTTGACAGAACAGGTACAACTAATGAAAAACTGTTTTTT
CDR3 protein: CSVDRTGTTNEKLFF